This section outlines one TCR beta chain sequence together with its context. What it binds is unknown. This sample stems from a study of shared clonotypes between healthy human individuals. The CDR3 is made up of 18 amino acids. The V gene lost 4 bases and the J gene lost 7 bases, with 25 bases spanning the gap. CDR1 and CDR2 (germline): SGHAT, FQNNGV. Study outcomes and limitations: When compared with the clonotypes that were shared by all four sorted-subset donors, the non-shared clonotypes turned out to have lower generation probabilities. Around 5% of naive CD4 clonotypes were common to four donors. What naive subsets generally showed was a larger estimated richness than memory subsets showed. Depth was large, yet rarefaction showed that sorted-subset sequencing was incomplete.

Method: immunoSEQ multiplex PCR; TCRdb's copy keeps in-frame clones and lacks some. The table has more than 2 million clones, 90% to 97% seen once. The TCR sequence derives from a man between 18 and 35 years old in good health. The specimen was naive CD4+ T cells sorted from blood. Regarding subset: CD45RA+ positively selected. The chain employs TRBV11-2 and TRBJ1-4; D is possibly TRBD1 (5 bases). CDR3 amino acids: CASSSRKLSGAQTEKLFF. As DNA, the CDR3 is TGTGCCAGCAGCTCCCGGAAGCTCTCTGGGGCGCAGACTGAAAAACTGTTTTTT.